This TCR beta chain was recorded in a study of cytomegalovirus exposure and HLA in healthy donors. Per germline, CDR1 LGHNA and CDR2 YNFKEQ. The CDR3 spans 15 residues. Trimming removed 0 bases from V and 3 bases from J, with 12 bases in between. Healthy bone marrow donors made up the donor group. When sampled, the donors appeared nominally healthy, though they likely had unrecorded immune exposures. The PCR made use of 60 Vbeta and 13 Jbeta primers. Generated by immunoSEQ multiplex PCR, the TCRdb table keeps only in-frame clones and is missing some. The profile shows about 110,000 clones, 74% of them singletons. Broader study findings: According to the study, some 160 TCR beta chains were cytomegalovirus-associated. Earlier results showed most TCR beta V segments being productive about 87% or about 30% of the time.

In regard to this clone: The antigen remains undetermined.

This clonotype originated in a man in his fifties or sixties in good health and CMV-seropositive. Sequencing was done on a sample of PBMCs. The chain employs TRBV4-2 and TRBJ2-7, with D possibly matching TRBD1 (5 bases). The CDR3 loop reads CASSQEYDRYYEQYF. Here the CDR3 DNA reads TGTGCCAGCAGCCAAGAGTACGACAGATACTACGAGCAGTACTTC.